Described below is a single T cell receptor (beta chain) sequence and its context. Its specificity is not known. TCR alpha and beta CDR3 regions were amplified from RNA using iRepertoire nested multiplex PCR. In TCRdb, the multiplex PCR reads were re-called with MiXCR into one record per CDR3 protein. The table includes about 89,000 distinct CDR3 sequences, about a quarter detected once. The sample originates from a study of glioma-infiltrating T cells. Study-wide results and limits: Gliomas, especially low-grade, showed above-expected tissue-blood divergence; non-neoplastic patients showed below.

V dropped 4 bases and J dropped 10 bases, with 11 bases sitting between them. The CDR3 extends over 12 amino acids. CDR1 and CDR2 from the germline V gene are SGHNT and YENEEA. This chain connects TRBV11-3 to TRBJ2-1; D is unresolved. The source material was glioma tissue, nonneoplastic brain tissue, or PBMCs (not recorded which). This clonotype originated in a human donor with low-grade glioma or glioblastoma, undergoing nonglioma brain surgery, or in good health (not recorded which). Here the CDR3 reads CASSSKAYEQFF. The CDR3 DNA reads TGTGCCAGCAGCTCTAAGGCGTACGAGCAGTTCTTC. Full variable domain (rest looked up from reference TRBV11-3 and TRBJ2-1): EAGVVQSPRYKIIEKKQPVAFWCNPISGHNTLYWYLQNLGQGPELLIRYENEEAVDDSQLPKDRFSAERLKGVDSTLKIQPAELGDSAVYLCASSSKAYEQFFGPGTRLTVL.